A single sample is the source of the 22 T cell receptor beta chains below, sequenced in a study of control samples from healthy donors and cancer patients. Method: immunoSEQ multiplex PCR; TCRdb's copy keeps in-frame clones and lacks some. This table holds 75,000 to 95,000 clones, about 88% found once. The sample taken for sequencing was blood. The receptors stem from a woman in her forties or fifties in good health.

This chain links TRBV14 with TRBJ2-2; D is ambiguous. CDR3 length: 17 residues. The germline gives CDR1 SGHDN, CDR2 FVKESK. The V and J ends lost 0 bases and 7 bases respectively, with 18 bases between them. CDR3 sequence: CASSQDPIFSGFGELFF. In DNA form, the CDR3 reads TGTGCCAGCAGCCAAGATCCAATATTCTCGGGTTTCGGGGAGCTGTTTTTT.

This chain links TRBV5-1 with TRBJ1-4; D unresolved. Germline V lookup: CDR1 SGHRS, CDR2 YFSETQ. With 2 bases removed from V and 5 bases from J, the gap between germline ends came to 10 bases. This CDR3 contains 14 residues. In nucleotides, the CDR3 is TGCGCCAGCAGCTTCCGAGACACCAATGAAAAACTGTTTTTT. It translates to CASSFRDTNEKLFF.

A few counts support this clone. V and J are TRBV6-1 and TRBJ1-3; D not certain. The germline V and J ends were trimmed by 2 bases and 0 bases, with 8 bases remaining between them. The CDR3 is made up of 15 amino acids. The V gene's germline CDR1 is MNHNS and CDR2 SASEGT. CDR3: CASSERPDSGNTIYF. DNA of the CDR3: TGTGCCAGCAGTGAACGTCCGGACTCTGGAAACACCATATATTTT.

V usage is TRBV27 and J usage is TRBJ2-3, with no clear D. Germline V lookup: CDR1 MNHEY, CDR2 SMNVEV (reference sequence). The length of the CDR3 is 14 residues. V was trimmed by 1 base and J by 0 bases, leaving 5 bases between them. Here the CDR3 reads CASSLFKSTDTQYF. The CDR3 DNA reads as TGTGCCAGCAGTTTATTCAAAAGCACAGATACGCAGTATTTT.

J is TRBJ1-3 and V is TRBV9; D is perhaps TRBD1 (5 bases). V was shortened by 2 bases and J by 2 bases, with 11 bases between the two germline ends. This CDR3 is 15 amino acids long. From germline, CDR1 is SGDLS and CDR2 YYNGEE. The DNA for the CDR3 is TGTGCCAGCAGCGTGGGGGGAGAGCCTGGAAACACCATATATTTT. Translated, it gives CASSVGGEPGNTIYF.

The chain is built from TRBV19 and TRBJ1-3; unclear D gene. V was shortened by 6 bases and J by 2 bases, with 8 bases between the two germline ends. The germline V gene has CDR1 LNHDA and CDR2 SQIVND (reference sequence). The CDR3 length is 13 residues. The CDR3 spells CASRSTTGNTIYF. CDR3 coding DNA: TGTGCCAGTAGAAGCACTACTGGAAACACCATATATTTT.

This clone was seen a handful of times. This chain connects TRBV14 to TRBJ1-2; D gene unclear. The CDR3 extends over 13 amino acids. Germline V gives CDR1 SGHDN, CDR2 FVKESK. V lost 0 bases and J 3 bases, leaving 5 bases between the germline ends. Here the CDR3 DNA reads TGTGCCAGCAGCCAAGAACTGTACTATGGCTACACCTTC. It yields the protein CASSQELYYGYTF. Filled out from reference TRBV14 and TRBJ1-2, the complete variable domain reads EAGVTQFPSHSVIEKGQTVTLRCDPISGHDNLYWYRRVMGKEIKFLLHFVKESKQDESGMPNNRFLAERTGGTYSTLKVQPAELEDSGVYFCASSQELYYGYTFGSGTRLTVV.

This rearrangement joins TRBV2 to TRBJ2-2, with D possibly being TRBD1 (5 bases). CDR1 is SNHLY and CDR2 is FYNNEI in the germline V gene. CDR3 length: 15 residues. The V end lost 4 bases, the J end lost 6 bases, and 15 bases lay between the germline ends. CDR3 coding DNA: TGTGCCAGCAGTGTACCAGGGATGGGGTCCGGGGAGCTGTTTTTT. It codes for CASSVPGMGSGELFF.

V gene TRBV7-8 combines with J gene TRBJ2-7, with a possible D match to TRBD1 (5 bases). CDR1 is SGHVS and CDR2 is FQNEAQ in the germline V gene. The ends were cut back, 4 bases at V and 4 bases at J, with 11 bases in the middle. This CDR3 has 13 amino acids. CDR3 bases: TGTGCCAGCAGCTCGATCGCAGGGTACGAGCAGTACTTC. Encoded protein: CASSSIAGYEQYF.

The chain uses TRBV19 and TRBJ1-1; D uncertain. V lost 4 bases and J 1 base, leaving 10 bases between the germline ends. The CDR3 has 14 residues. Germline lookup yields CDR1 LNHDA and CDR2 SQIVND (reference sequence). As DNA, the CDR3 is TGTGCCAGTAGTAGGATGTCGGCGAACACTGAAGCTTTCTTT. This encodes CASSRMSANTEAFF.

V gene TRBV9 combines with J gene TRBJ1-5; D unclear. Germline assignment: CDR1 SGDLS and CDR2 YYNGEE. The CDR3 contains 13 residues. The ends were cut back, 3 bases at V and 7 bases at J, with 11 bases in the middle. CDR3 sequence reads: CASSESPQQPQHF. DNA for the CDR3: TGTGCCAGCAGCGAGAGCCCCCAGCAGCCCCAGCATTTT.

Written as DNA, the CDR3 is TGTGCCACGCGACAGGGCGGTGAGGACACTGAAGCTTTCTTT. Translation gives CATRQGGEDTEAFF. The chain carries TRBV10-3 and TRBJ1-1, with 7 bases matching TRBD1. After removal of 10 bases from V and 3 bases from J, the junction contained 11 bases not matched to a gene. CDR1 ENHRY and CDR2 SYGVKD come from the germline V gene. The CDR3 sequence is 14 residues long.

The chain joins TRBV19 to TRBJ1-5, with unresolved D. With 4 bases removed from V and 7 bases from J, the gap between germline ends came to 11 bases. This CDR3 spans 13 amino acids. Germline V gene sequence: CDR1 LNHDA, CDR2 SQIVND (reference sequence). The CDR3 region is CASSKEGRQPQHF. CDR3 coding DNA: TGTGCCAGTAGTAAAGAGGGCCGGCAGCCCCAGCATTTT.

J is TRBJ2-5 and V is TRBV2, with D tentatively TRBD1 or TRBD2 (5 bases each). Trimming took 10 bases from V and 7 from J, leaving 19 bases between them. The CDR3 loop spans 13 amino acids. CDR1 is SNHLY and CDR2 is FYNNEI in the germline V gene. The CDR3 DNA sequence: TGTGCCACGGGACGACAAACCTTCTCGACCCAGTACTTC. Translated: CATGRQTFSTQYF.

The V and J genes are TRBV19 and TRBJ2-3, with 10 nucleotides matching TRBD2. CDR3 length: 16 residues. Germline V gene data show CDR1 as LNHDA and CDR2 as SQIVND (reference sequence). V was clipped by 5 bases and J by 1 base; unmatched bases: 6. CDR3 coding DNA: TGTGCCAGTAGTGCCATCACTAGCGGGGGCACAGATACGCAGTATTTT. Amino acids: CASSAITSGGTDTQYF.

This chain links TRBV19 with TRBJ2-7; tentative D call: TRBD2 (5 bases). V dropped 6 bases and J dropped 7 bases, with 16 bases sitting between them. This CDR3 is 13 amino acids long. Per germline, CDR1 LNHDA and CDR2 SQIVND (reference sequence). This chain's CDR3 is CASSTALSGEQYF. In nucleotides, the CDR3 is TGTGCCAGTAGCACGGCCCTCTCGGGGGAGCAGTACTTC.

The CDR3 is CASSFDSRSYNEQFF. The DNA of the CDR3 is TGTGCCAGCAGCTTTGACAGCCGATCCTACAATGAGCAGTTCTTC. The rearrangement joins TRBV5-6 to TRBJ2-1, with TRBD1 as a possible D gene (5 bases). Between the trimmed V and J ends, which lost 2 bases and 1 base, there was a span of 10 bases. The CDR3 loop spans 15 amino acids. In germline, CDR1 is SGHDT, CDR2 YYEEEE.

The chain couples TRBV6-6 to TRBJ1-1; 9 positions match TRBD1. The CDR3 extends over 16 amino acids. Germline CDR1 reads MNHNY; CDR2 reads SVGAGI (reference sequence). The junction had 7 bases not matched to a gene; V was cut back by 4 bases and J by 1 base. The CDR3 loop reads CASSFTPGQGNTEAFF. CDR3 bases: TGTGCCAGCAGTTTTACACCGGGACAGGGGAACACTGAAGCTTTCTTT.

The table lists this clone with a few counts. The V call is TRBV2, the J call TRBJ2-7; D gene ambiguous. CDR1 and CDR2 (germline): SNHLY, FYNNEI. CDR3 size: 11 residues. V was pared by 3 bases and J by 3 bases, with 3 bases between. The CDR3 protein is CASSDYYEQYF. CDR3 nucleotides: TGTGCCAGCAGTGACTACTACGAGCAGTACTTC.

DNA for the CDR3: TGTGCCAGCAATCGGAACAGGGGCGTCAACGAGCAGTACTTC. This gives the protein CASNRNRGVNEQYF. The chain has TRBV6-6 and TRBJ2-7; 7 bases map to TRBD1. The germline gives CDR1 MNHNY, CDR2 SVGAGI (reference sequence). The CDR3 runs to 14 residues. Trimming at V came to 7 bases and at J to 5 bases, leaving 11 bases not matched to a gene.

The CDR3 loop is CASSLFNHGYTF. In DNA form, the CDR3 reads TGTGCCAGCAGCTTGTTCAACCATGGCTACACCTTC. This chain uses TRBV5-6 with TRBJ1-2; D uncertain. The CDR3 loop spans 12 amino acids. V was trimmed by 1 base and J by 6 bases, leaving 7 bases between them. Germline CDR1 and CDR2: SGHDT and YYEEEE. Combining the CDR3 with reference TRBV5-6 and TRBJ1-2 gives the whole variable domain DAGVTQSPTHLIKTRGQQVTLRCSPKSGHDTVSWYQQALGQGPQFIFQYYEEEERQRGNFPDRFSGHQFPNYSSELNVNALLLGDSALYLCASSLFNHGYTFGSGTRLTVV.

This clone has only one observation. The chain is built from TRBV29-1 and TRBJ2-7, with D possibly matching TRBD1 (6 bases). CDR1 is SQVTM, CDR2 ANQGSEA, per germline. The CDR3 is made up of 11 amino acids. V lost 5 bases to trimming and J lost 5 bases, with 10 bases between them. The DNA for the CDR3 is TGCAGCGTTAACAAGGGGGACGAGCAGTACTTC. Translation gives CSVNKGDEQYF.